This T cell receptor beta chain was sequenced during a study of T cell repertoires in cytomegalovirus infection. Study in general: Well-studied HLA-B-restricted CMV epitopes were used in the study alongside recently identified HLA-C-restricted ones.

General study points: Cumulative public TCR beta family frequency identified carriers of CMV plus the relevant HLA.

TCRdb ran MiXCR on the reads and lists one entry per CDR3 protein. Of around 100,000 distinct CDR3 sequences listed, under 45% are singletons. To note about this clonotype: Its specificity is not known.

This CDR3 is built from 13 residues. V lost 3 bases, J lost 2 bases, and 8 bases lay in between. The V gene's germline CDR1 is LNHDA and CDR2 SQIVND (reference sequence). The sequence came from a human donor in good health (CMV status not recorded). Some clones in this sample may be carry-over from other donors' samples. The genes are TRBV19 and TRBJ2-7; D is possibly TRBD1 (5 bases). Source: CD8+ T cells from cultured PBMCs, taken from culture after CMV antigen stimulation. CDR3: CASSIWGTYEQYF. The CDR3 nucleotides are TGTGCCAGTAGTATCTGGGGCACCTACGAGCAGTACTTC.